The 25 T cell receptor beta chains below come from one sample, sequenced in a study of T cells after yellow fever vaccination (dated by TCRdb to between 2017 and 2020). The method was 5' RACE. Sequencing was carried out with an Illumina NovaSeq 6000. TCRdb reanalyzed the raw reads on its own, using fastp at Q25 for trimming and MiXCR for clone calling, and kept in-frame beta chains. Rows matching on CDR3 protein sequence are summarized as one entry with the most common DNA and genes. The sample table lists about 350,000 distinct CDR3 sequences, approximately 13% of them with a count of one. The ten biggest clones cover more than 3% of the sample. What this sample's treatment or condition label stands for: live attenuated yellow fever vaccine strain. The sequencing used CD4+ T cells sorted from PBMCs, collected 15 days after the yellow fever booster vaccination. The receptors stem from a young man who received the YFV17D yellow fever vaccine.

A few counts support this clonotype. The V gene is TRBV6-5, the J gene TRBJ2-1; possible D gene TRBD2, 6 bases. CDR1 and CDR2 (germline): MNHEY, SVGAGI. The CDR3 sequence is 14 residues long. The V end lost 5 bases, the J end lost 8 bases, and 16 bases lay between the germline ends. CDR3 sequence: CASSAGTWGDEQFF. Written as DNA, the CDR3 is TGTGCCAGCAGTGCCGGGACTTGGGGGGATGAGCAGTTCTTC.

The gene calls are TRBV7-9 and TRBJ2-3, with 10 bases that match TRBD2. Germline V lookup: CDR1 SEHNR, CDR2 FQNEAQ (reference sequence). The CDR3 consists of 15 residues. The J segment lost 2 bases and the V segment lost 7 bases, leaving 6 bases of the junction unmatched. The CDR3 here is CASTGAGGNTDTQYF. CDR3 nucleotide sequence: TGTGCCAGCACCGGAGCGGGGGGGAACACAGATACGCAGTATTTT.

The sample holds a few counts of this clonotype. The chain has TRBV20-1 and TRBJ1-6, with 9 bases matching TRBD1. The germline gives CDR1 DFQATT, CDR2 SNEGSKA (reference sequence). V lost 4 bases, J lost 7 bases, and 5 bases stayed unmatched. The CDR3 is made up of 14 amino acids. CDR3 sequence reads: CSANRGQLNSPLHF. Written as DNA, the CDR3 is TGCAGTGCTAACAGGGGGCAATTAAATTCACCCCTCCACTTT.

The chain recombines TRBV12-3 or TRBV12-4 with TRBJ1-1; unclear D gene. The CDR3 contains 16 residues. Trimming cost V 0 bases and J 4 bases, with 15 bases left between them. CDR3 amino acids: CASSLAPGFSATEAFF. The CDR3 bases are TGTGCCAGCAGTTTAGCGCCAGGCTTCTCTGCCACTGAAGCTTTCTTT.

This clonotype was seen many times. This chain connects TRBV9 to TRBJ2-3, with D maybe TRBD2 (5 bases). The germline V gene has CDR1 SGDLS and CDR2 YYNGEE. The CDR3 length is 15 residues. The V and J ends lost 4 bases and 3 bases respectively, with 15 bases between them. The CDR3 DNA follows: TGTGCCAGCAGCCTGCAGTTTAGCGTAACAGATACGCAGTATTTT. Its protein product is CASSLQFSVTDTQYF. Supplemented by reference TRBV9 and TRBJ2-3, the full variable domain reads DSGVTQTPKHLITATGQRVTLRCSPRSGDLSVYWYQQSLDQGLQFLIQYYNGEERAKGNILERFSAQQFPDLHSELNLSSLELGDSALYFCASSLQFSVTDTQYFGPGTRLTVL.

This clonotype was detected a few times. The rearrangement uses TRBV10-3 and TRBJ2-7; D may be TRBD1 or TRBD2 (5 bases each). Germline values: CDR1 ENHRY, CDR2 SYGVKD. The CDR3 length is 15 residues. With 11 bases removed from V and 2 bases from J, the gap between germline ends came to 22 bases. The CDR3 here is CAVAPTGDGTYEQYF. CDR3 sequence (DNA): TGTGCCGTAGCTCCTACCGGGGACGGTACCTACGAGCAGTACTTC.

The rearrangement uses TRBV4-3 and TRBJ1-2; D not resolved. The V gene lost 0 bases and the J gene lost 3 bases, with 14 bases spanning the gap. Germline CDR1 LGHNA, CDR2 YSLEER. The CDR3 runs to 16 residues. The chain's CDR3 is CASSQDRARPHYGYTF. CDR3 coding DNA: TGCGCCAGCAGCCAAGATAGGGCCAGGCCTCACTATGGCTACACCTTC.

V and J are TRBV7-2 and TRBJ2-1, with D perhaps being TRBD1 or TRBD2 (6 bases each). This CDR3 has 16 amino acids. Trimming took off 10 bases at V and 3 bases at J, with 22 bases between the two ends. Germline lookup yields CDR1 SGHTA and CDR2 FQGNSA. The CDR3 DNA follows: TGTGCCACCGGAGGGGGACGGCAGACACTCTACAATGAGCAGTTCTTC. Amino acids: CATGGGRQTLYNEQFF.

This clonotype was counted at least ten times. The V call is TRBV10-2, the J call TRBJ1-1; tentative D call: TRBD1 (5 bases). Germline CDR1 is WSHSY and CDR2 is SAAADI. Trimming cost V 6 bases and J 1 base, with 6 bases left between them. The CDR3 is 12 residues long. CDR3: CASRTENTEAFF. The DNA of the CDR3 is TGCGCCAGCAGGACAGAGAACACTGAAGCTTTCTTT.

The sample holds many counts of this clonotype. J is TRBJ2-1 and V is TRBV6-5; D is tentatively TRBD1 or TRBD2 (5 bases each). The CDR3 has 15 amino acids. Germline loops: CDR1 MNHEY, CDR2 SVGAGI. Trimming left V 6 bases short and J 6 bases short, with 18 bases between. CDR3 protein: CASSRRFGAGNEQFF. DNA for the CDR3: TGTGCCAGCAGCCGACGTTTCGGGGCGGGCAATGAGCAGTTCTTC.

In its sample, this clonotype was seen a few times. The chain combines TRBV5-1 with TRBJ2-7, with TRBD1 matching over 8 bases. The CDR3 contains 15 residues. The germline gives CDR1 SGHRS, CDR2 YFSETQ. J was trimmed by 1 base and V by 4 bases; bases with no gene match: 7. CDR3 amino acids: CASSGSGGASYEQYF. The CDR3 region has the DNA TGCGCCAGCAGCGGCTCAGGGGGCGCTTCCTACGAGCAGTACTTC.

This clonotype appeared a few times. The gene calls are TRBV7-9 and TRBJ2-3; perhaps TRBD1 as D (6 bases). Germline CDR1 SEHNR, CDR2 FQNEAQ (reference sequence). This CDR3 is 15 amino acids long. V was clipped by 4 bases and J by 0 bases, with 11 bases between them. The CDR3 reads CASSWGQGSTDTQYF. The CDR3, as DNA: TGTGCCAGCAGCTGGGGGCAGGGGAGCACAGATACGCAGTATTTT.

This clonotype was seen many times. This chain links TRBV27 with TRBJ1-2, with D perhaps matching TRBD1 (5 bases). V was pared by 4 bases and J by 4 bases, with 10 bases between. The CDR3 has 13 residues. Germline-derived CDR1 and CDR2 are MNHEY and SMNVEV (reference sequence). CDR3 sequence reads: CASSSGRGYGYTF. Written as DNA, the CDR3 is TGTGCCAGCAGTTCGGGACGGGGCTATGGCTACACCTTC.

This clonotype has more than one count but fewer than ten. CDR3 in amino acids: CASSLEGHLVGNYGYTF. The CDR3 nucleotides are TGTGCCAGCAGTTTGGAGGGGCATCTGGTTGGTAACTATGGCTACACCTTC. J is TRBJ1-2 and V is TRBV12-3 or TRBV12-4, with a tentative D call TRBD1 (5 bases). Trimming removed 3 bases at V and 1 base at J, with 18 bases between. The CDR3 length is 17 residues.

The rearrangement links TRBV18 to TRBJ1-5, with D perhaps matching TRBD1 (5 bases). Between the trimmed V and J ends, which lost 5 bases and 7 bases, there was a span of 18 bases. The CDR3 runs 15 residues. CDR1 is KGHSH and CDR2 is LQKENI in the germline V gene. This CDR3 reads CASSTLAGAGQPQHF. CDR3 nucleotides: TGTGCCAGCTCAACACTGGCCGGGGCCGGGCAGCCCCAGCATTTT.

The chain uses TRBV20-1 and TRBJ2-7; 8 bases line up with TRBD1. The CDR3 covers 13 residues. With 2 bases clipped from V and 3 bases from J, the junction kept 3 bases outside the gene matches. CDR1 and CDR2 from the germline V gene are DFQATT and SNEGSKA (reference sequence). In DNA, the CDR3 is TGCAGTGCTAGACGGACAGGGTACTACGAGCAGTACTTC. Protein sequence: CSARRTGYYEQYF.

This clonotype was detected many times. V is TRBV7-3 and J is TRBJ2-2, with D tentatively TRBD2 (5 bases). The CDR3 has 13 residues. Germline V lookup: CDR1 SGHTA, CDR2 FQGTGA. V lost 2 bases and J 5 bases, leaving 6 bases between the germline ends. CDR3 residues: CASSLGSTGELFF. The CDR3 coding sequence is TGTGCCAGCAGCTTAGGGAGTACCGGGGAGCTGTTTTTT. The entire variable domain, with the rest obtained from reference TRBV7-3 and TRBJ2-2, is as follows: GAGVSQTPSNKVTEKGKYVELRCDPISGHTALYWYRQSLGQGPEFLIYFQGTGAADDSGLPNDRFFAVRPEGSVSTLKIQRTERGDSAVYLCASSLGSTGELFFGEGSRLTVL.

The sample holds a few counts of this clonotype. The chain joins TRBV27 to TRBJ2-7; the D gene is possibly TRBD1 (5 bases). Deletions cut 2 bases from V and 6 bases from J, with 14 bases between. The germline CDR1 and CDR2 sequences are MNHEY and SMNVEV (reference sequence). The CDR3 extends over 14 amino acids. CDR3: CASSLEGRVAEQYF. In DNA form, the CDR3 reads TGTGCCAGCAGTTTAGAAGGCAGGGTGGCCGAGCAGTACTTC.

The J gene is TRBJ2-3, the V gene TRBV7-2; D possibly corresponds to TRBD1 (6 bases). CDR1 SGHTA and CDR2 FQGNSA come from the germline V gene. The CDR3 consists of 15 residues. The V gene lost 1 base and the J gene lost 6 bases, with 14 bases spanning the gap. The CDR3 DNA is TGTGCCAGCAGCTTAGTCCAGGGGTCTTCGGATACGCAGTATTTT. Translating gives CASSLVQGSSDTQYF.

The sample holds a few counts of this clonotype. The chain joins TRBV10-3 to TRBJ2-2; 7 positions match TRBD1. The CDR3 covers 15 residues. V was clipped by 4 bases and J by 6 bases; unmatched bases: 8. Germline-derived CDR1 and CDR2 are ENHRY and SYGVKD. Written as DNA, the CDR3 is TGTGCCATCAGTGGGCCACAGGGGTCCGCCGGGGAGCTGTTTTTT. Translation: CAISGPQGSAGELFF.

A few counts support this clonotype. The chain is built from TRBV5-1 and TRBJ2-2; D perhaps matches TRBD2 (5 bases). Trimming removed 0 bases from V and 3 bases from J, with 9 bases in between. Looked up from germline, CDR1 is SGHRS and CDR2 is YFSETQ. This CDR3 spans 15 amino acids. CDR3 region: CASSLEREYTGELFF. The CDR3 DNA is TGCGCCAGCAGCTTGGAAAGGGAGTACACCGGGGAGCTGTTTTTT.

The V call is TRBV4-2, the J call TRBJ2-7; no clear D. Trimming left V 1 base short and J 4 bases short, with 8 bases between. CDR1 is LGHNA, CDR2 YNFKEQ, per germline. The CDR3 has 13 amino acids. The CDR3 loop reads CASSQAGIYEQYF. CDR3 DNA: TGTGCCAGCAGCCAAGCGGGTATATACGAGCAGTACTTC.

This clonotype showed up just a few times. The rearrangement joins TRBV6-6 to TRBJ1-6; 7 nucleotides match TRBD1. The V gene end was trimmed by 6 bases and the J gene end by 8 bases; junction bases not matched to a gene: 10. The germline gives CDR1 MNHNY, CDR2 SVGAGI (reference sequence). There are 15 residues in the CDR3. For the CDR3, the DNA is TGTGCCAGCAGGGACCAGGGGGGGCTACATTCACCCCTCCACTTT. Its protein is CASRDQGGLHSPLHF.

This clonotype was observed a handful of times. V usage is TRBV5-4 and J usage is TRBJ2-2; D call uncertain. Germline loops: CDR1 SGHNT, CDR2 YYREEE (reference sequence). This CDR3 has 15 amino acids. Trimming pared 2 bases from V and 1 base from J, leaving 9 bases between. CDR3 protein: CASSFSAQNTGELFF. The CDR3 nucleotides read TGTGCCAGCAGCTTTTCAGCTCAGAACACCGGGGAGCTGTTTTTT.

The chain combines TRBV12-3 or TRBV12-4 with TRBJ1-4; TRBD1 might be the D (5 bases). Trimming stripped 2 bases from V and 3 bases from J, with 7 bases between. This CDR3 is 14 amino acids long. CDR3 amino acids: CASSLQGSNEKLFF. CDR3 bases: TGTGCCAGCAGTTTACAGGGCTCTAATGAAAAACTGTTTTTT.